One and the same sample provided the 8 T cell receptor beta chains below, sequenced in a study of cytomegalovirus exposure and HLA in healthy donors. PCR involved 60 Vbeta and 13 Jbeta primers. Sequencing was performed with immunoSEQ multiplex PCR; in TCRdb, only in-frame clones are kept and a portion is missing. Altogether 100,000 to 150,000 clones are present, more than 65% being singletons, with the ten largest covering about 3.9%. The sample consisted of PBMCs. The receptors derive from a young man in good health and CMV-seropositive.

The CDR3 nucleotides read TGCAGCGTTTTTATGACTAGCGGGAGGTCGCAGGAGCAGTTCTTC. It yields the protein CSVFMTSGRSQEQFF. J is TRBJ2-1 and V is TRBV29-1; 13 bases are a match to TRBD2. This CDR3 comprises 15 residues. Trimming removed 5 bases from V and 10 bases from J; junction bases left unmatched: 11. Germline V gives CDR1 SQVTM, CDR2 ANQGSEA.

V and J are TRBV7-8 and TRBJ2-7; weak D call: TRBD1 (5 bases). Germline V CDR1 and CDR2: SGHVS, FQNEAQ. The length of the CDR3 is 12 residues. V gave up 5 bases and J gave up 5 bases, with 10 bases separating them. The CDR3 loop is CASSTTVDEQYF. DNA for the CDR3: TGTGCCAGCAGCACGACAGTGGACGAGCAGTACTTC.

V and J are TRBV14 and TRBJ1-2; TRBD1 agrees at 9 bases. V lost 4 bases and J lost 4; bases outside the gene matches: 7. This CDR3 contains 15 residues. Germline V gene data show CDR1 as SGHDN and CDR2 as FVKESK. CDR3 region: CASSPTGTGTYGYTF. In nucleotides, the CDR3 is TGTGCCAGCAGCCCAACCGGGACAGGGACCTATGGCTACACCTTC.

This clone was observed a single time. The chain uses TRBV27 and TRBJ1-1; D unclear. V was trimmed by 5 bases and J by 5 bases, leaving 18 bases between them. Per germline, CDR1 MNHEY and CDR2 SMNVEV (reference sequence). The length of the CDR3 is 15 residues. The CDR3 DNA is TGTGCCAGCAGTCTCCCCCCGGGTCGAGGGACTGAAGCTTTCTTT. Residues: CASSLPPGRGTEAFF.

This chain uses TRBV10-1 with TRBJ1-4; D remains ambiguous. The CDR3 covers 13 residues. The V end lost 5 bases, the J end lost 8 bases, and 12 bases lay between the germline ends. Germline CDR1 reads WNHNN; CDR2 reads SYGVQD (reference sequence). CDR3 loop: CASSPDIEEKLFF. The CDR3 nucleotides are TGCGCCAGCAGTCCCGACATCGAAGAAAAACTGTTTTTT.

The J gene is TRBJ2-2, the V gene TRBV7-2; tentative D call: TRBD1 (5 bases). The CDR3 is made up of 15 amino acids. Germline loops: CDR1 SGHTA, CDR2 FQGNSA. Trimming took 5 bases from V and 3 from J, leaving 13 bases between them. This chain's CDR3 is CASSPQATYTGELFF. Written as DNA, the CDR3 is TGTGCCAGCAGCCCACAGGCTACCTACACCGGGGAGCTGTTTTTT.

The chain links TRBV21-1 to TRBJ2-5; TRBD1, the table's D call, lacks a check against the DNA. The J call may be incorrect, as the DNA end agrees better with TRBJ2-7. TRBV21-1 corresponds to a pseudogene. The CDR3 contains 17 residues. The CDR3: CASRGDRVWITSYEQYF. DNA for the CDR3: TGTGCCAGCAGAGGAGACAGAGTTTGGATTACCTCCTACGAGCAGTACTTC.

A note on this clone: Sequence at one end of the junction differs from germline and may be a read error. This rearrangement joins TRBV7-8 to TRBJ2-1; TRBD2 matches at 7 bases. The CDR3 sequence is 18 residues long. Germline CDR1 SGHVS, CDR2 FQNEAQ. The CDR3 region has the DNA TGTGCCAGCAGCCGACCCCCCACCGGGGGAGGGCACTACAATGGGCAGTTCTTC. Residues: CASSRPPTGGGHYNGQFF. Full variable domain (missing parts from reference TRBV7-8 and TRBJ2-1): GAGVSQSPRYKVAKRGQDVALRCDPISGHVSLFWYQQALGQGPEFLTYFQNEAQLDKSGLPSDRFFAERPEGSVSTLKIQRTQQEDSAVYLCASSRPPTGGGHYNGQFFGPGTRLTVL.